A single sample is the source of the 27 T cell receptor beta chains below, sequenced in a study of cytomegalovirus exposure and HLA in healthy donors (TCRdb year 2017). The library was made by the immunoSEQ multiplex PCR assay. The multiplex PCR relied on a mix of 60 forward primers for TCR Vbeta segments and 13 reverse primers for TCR Jbeta segments. TCRdb re-hosts the immuneACCESS table, in-frame sequences only. Its copies lack some clones; in the studies checked, an unresolved V gene accounts for under half of them, and the cause for the rest is not known. This sample is represented by more than 200,000 clones; over 75% of them were singletons. Roughly 1.3% of the sample comes from the top ten. Sequenced material: PBMCs. These receptor sequences come from a human donor in good health.

The rearrangement links TRBV11-2 to TRBJ2-3; 9 nucleotides line up with TRBD1. Germline V CDR1 and CDR2: SGHAT, FQNNGV. Losses at the gene ends were 6 bases for V and 4 bases for J; bases not matched to a gene: 14. The CDR3 consists of 17 residues. The CDR3 DNA reads TGTGCCAGCAGTTTCCGTCCCCGGGACAGGGTTGCAGATACGCAGTATTTT. Its translation: CASSFRPRDRVADTQYF.

The CDR3 region has the DNA TGTGCCAGCTCACCAGCCCCTAGAAGCGGTCCTTCCTACGAGCAGTACTTC. Translated: CASSPAPRSGPSYEQYF. V usage is TRBV18 and J usage is TRBJ2-7, with a possible D match to TRBD2 (5 bases). CDR1 KGHSH and CDR2 LQKENI come from the germline V gene. V dropped 2 bases and J dropped 1 base, with 18 bases sitting between them. The CDR3 runs to 17 residues.

This sequence joins TRBV9 and TRBJ2-7; TRBD2 agrees at 7 bases. V lost 0 bases and J lost 2; bases outside the gene matches: 5. CDR1 SGDLS and CDR2 YYNGEE come from the germline V gene. This CDR3 is 15 amino acids long. DNA of the CDR3: TGTGCCAGCAGCGTAGGGCCAGGGAGGGCCTACGAGCAGTACTTC. This sequence encodes CASSVGPGRAYEQYF.

This clone was observed a handful of times. The chain couples TRBV2 to TRBJ2-3; D is ambiguous. The germline V gene encodes CDR1 SNHLY and CDR2 FYNNEI. There are 14 residues in the CDR3. With 3 bases removed from V and 3 bases from J, the gap between germline ends came to 10 bases. The CDR3 region has the DNA TGTGCCAGCAGTGACAGATCTGGTACAGATACGCAGTATTTT. Protein: CASSDRSGTDTQYF.

The chain combines TRBV6-1 with TRBJ2-2; the D gene is possibly TRBD2 (6 bases). V lost 8 bases and J 5 bases, leaving 15 bases between the germline ends. The germline V gene encodes CDR1 MNHNS and CDR2 SASEGT. This CDR3 contains 14 residues. The CDR3 bases are TGTGCCAGCGGGGGGACTCATCAGACCGGGGAGCTGTTTTTT. Its translation is CASGGTHQTGELFF.

V usage is TRBV7-8 and J usage is TRBJ1-2, with 7 bases that match TRBD1. Germline V lookup: CDR1 SGHVS, CDR2 FQNEAQ. The CDR3 runs 17 residues. V trimming: 1 base; J trimming: 4 bases; junction bases outside the gene matches: 12. CDR3 nucleotides: TGTGCCAGCAGCTTAGGACCCCCCGCGGCAGGGGGCTATGGCTACACCTTC. It is translated as CASSLGPPAAGGYGYTF.

This chain uses TRBV15 with TRBJ1-2; TRBD1 is a possible D gene (5 bases). This CDR3 is built from 14 residues. Trimming cost V 0 bases and J 8 bases, with 13 bases left between them. The germline V gene encodes CDR1 LNHNV and CDR2 YYDKDF (reference sequence). Written as DNA, the CDR3 is TGTGCCACCAGCAGAGATCTGGGGGAGGGCGGCTACACCTTC. Translated, it gives CATSRDLGEGGYTF.

In regard to this clone: The germline gene is not matched at one end of the junction; a read error may be the cause. The chain combines TRBV7-9 with TRBJ2-7, with 9 bases fitting TRBD1. Germline CDR1 is SEHNR and CDR2 is FQNEAQ (reference sequence). CDR3 length: 16 amino acids. CDR3: CSSSRGPGDRVLEQYF. Written as DNA, the CDR3 is TGTTCCAGCAGCCGAGGACCGGGGGACAGGGTCCTCGAGCAGTACTTC. The full variable domain, completed using reference TRBV7-9 and TRBJ2-7, is DTGVSQNPRHKITKRGQNVTFRCDPISEHNRLYWYRQTLGQGPEFLTYFQNEAQLEKSRLLSDRFSAERPKGSFSTLEIQRTEQGDSAMYLCSSSRGPGDRVLEQYFGPGTRLTVT.

About this clone itself: Other DNA sequences from this sample encode an identical CDR3 as well. V usage is TRBV27 and J usage is TRBJ1-5, with 8 bases matching TRBD1. Germline V CDR1 and CDR2: MNHEY, SMNVEV (reference sequence). The CDR3 runs to 14 residues. With V trimmed by 5 bases and J by 7 bases, 7 bases remained unmatched. The CDR3 nucleotides read TGTGCCAGCAGTCCACAGGGGGGAGGGCAGCCCCAGCATTTT. Its translation is CASSPQGGGQPQHF.

CDR3 in amino acids: CASNPTGSNQPQHF. CDR3 nucleotides: TGTGCCAGCAACCCGACAGGGAGCAATCAGCCCCAGCATTTT. The rearrangement joins TRBV6-5 to TRBJ1-5, with TRBD1 identical over 7 bases. The CDR3 has 14 residues. With V trimmed by 7 bases and J by 1 base, 4 bases remained unmatched. CDR1 and CDR2 from the germline V gene are MNHEY and SVGAGI.

This rearrangement joins TRBV9 to TRBJ2-1, with 8 bases matching TRBD2. From germline, CDR1 is SGDLS and CDR2 YYNGEE. J was trimmed by 11 bases and V by 4 bases; bases with no gene match: 8. The CDR3 runs to 13 residues. The CDR3, as DNA: TGTGCCAGCAGCCCCGGGGGACTAGAGAAGCAGTTCTTC. This encodes CASSPGGLEKQFF.

J is TRBJ1-2 and V is TRBV19; tentatively, D is TRBD1 (6 bases). Trimming took off 5 bases at V and 11 bases at J, with 18 bases between the two ends. The CDR3 extends over 13 amino acids. CDR1 LNHDA and CDR2 SQIVND come from the germline V gene (reference sequence). The DNA for the CDR3 is TGTGCCAGTAGTTTTGACAGGTCAGCATGGTACACCTTC. Amino acids: CASSFDRSAWYTF.

This chain links TRBV30 with TRBJ1-2, with TRBD1 matching 7 bases. The CDR3 sequence is 15 residues long. The V gene's germline CDR1 is GTSNPN and CDR2 SVGIG (reference sequence). Unmatched junction bases numbered 10, after V lost 2 bases and J lost 4 bases. CDR3: CAWSPSYDRAYGYTF. The CDR3 nucleotides are TGTGCCTGGAGTCCATCTTATGACAGGGCCTATGGCTACACCTTC.

This clone is a singleton in its sample. The chain combines TRBV11-2 with TRBJ2-1; D ambiguous. The germline CDR1 and CDR2 sequences are SGHAT and FQNNGV. The ends were cut back, 5 bases at V and 12 bases at J, with 17 bases in the middle. The CDR3 extends over 13 amino acids. CDR3 in amino acids: CASSAPNLRSQFF. The CDR3 DNA follows: TGTGCCAGCAGCGCTCCAAACCTCAGGTCGCAGTTCTTC.

The chain uses TRBV5-1 and TRBJ1-1, with D tentatively TRBD1 (6 bases). The length of the CDR3 is 13 residues. V lost 0 bases and J 8 bases, leaving 11 bases between the germline ends. CDR1 is SGHRS and CDR2 is YFSETQ in the germline V gene. CDR3 in DNA: TGCGCCAGCAGCTTGGCGAAGACAGGCGAAGCTTTCTTT. Its translation: CASSLAKTGEAFF.

V usage is TRBV29-1 and J usage is TRBJ1-2, with D perhaps TRBD1 (6 bases). V was pared by 2 bases and J by 2 bases, with 9 bases between. Germline assignment: CDR1 SQVTM and CDR2 ANQGSEA. The CDR3 is made up of 13 amino acids. CDR3 in amino acids: CSVENRDNYGYTF. The CDR3 nucleotides are TGCAGCGTTGAAAACAGGGACAACTATGGCTACACCTTC.

The sample holds one count of this clone. V is TRBV2 and J is TRBJ2-7, with D possibly matching TRBD1 (6 bases). Trimming took off 7 bases at V and 3 bases at J, with 10 bases between the two ends. This CDR3 has 12 residues. The germline V gene encodes CDR1 SNHLY and CDR2 FYNNEI. CDR3 DNA: TGTGCCAGCACCCAGGACAGCTACGAGCAGTACTTC. It yields the protein CASTQDSYEQYF.

The genes are TRBV5-5 and TRBJ2-5; TRBD1 agrees at 8 bases. J lost 4 bases, V lost 2 bases, and 1 base had no gene match. The CDR3 spans 13 residues. Looked up from germline, CDR1 is SGHKS and CDR2 is YYEKEE (reference sequence). The CDR3 protein is CASSFDRGETQYF. For the CDR3, the DNA is TGTGCCAGCAGCTTTGACAGGGGAGAGACCCAGTACTTC.

The V gene is TRBV9, the J gene TRBJ2-1; 10 positions match TRBD2. This CDR3 is 16 amino acids long. The J segment lost 9 bases and the V segment lost 3 bases, leaving 12 bases of the junction unmatched. The germline V gene encodes CDR1 SGDLS and CDR2 YYNGEE. CDR3 bases: TGTGCCAGCAGCGGCCCAGGGGCTAGCGGGAGCCGTGAGCAGTTCTTC. Amino acids: CASSGPGASGSREQFF.

This rearrangement joins TRBV27 to TRBJ2-3; 7 bases are shared with TRBD2. V shed 5 bases, J shed 7 bases, and the junction held 12 bases outside the gene matches. Germline loops: CDR1 MNHEY, CDR2 SMNVEV (reference sequence). The CDR3 length is 15 residues. As DNA, the CDR3 is TGTGCCAGCAGTCGCGGGAGTGGGGTTGCAAATACGCAGTATTTT. This codes for CASSRGSGVANTQYF.

This clone was observed once. This CDR3 reads CASSLWEGNTEAFF. Here the CDR3 DNA reads TGTGCCAGCAGTTTATGGGAGGGGAACACTGAAGCTTTCTTT. The V call is TRBV27, the J call TRBJ1-1; D is unclear. Germline values: CDR1 MNHEY, CDR2 SMNVEV (reference sequence). V was shortened by 1 base and J by 1 base, with 7 bases between the two germline ends. CDR3 size: 14 residues.

This sequence joins TRBV7-2 and TRBJ2-5; 8 bases are a match to TRBD2. J gave up 5 bases and V 4 bases, and 12 bases lay outside the gene matches. Germline V gene data show CDR1 as SGHTA and CDR2 as FQGNSA. This CDR3 region has 16 residues. DNA of the CDR3: TGTGCCAGCAGCTGGGGAACCGGGACTAGTTCGGAGACCCAGTACTTC. Protein sequence: CASSWGTGTSSETQYF.

This chain links TRBV9 with TRBJ1-2; TRBD1 matches 11 bases. CDR3 length: 17 residues. Germline-derived CDR1 and CDR2 are SGDLS and YYNGEE. Germline trimming cut 4 bases from V and 1 base from J; bases unmatched to any gene: 9. The CDR3 region is CASSRGQGVKLNYGYTF. CDR3 coding DNA: TGTGCCAGCAGCCGGGGACAGGGGGTGAAACTTAACTATGGCTACACCTTC. The full variable domain, completed using reference TRBV9 and TRBJ1-2, is DSGVTQTPKHLITATGQRVTLRCSPRSGDLSVYWYQQSLDQGLQFLIQYYNGEERAKGNILERFSAQQFPDLHSELNLSSLELGDSALYFCASSRGQGVKLNYGYTFGSGTRLTVV.

The chain employs TRBV6-1 and TRBJ1-5; D is uncertain. This CDR3 has 14 amino acids. Germline V CDR1 and CDR2: MNHNS, SASEGT. V lost 2 bases and J 2 bases, leaving 7 bases between the germline ends. The CDR3: CASSEPGRNQPQHF. The CDR3 DNA sequence: TGTGCCAGCAGTGAACCAGGCCGCAATCAGCCCCAGCATTTT.

The chain links TRBV19 to TRBJ2-1, with a weak D call TRBD2 (6 bases). The germline V and J ends were trimmed by 0 bases and 0 bases, with 6 bases remaining between them. The CDR3 extends over 15 amino acids. Germline V gene lookup returns CDR1 LNHDA and CDR2 SQIVND (reference sequence). The chain's CDR3 is CASSIDGSSYNEQFF. In DNA, the CDR3 is TGTGCCAGTAGTATAGACGGGAGCTCCTACAATGAGCAGTTCTTC. Combining the CDR3 with reference TRBV19 and TRBJ2-1 gives the whole variable domain DGGITQSPKYLFRKEGQNVTLSCEQNLNHDAMYWYRQDPGQGLRLIYYSQIVNDFQKGDIAEGYSVSREKKESFPLTVTSAQKNPTAFYLCASSIDGSSYNEQFFGPGTRLTVL.

The rearrangement joins TRBV10-2 to TRBJ2-7, with 7 nucleotides matching TRBD1. V was clipped by 6 bases and J by 0 bases; unmatched bases: 8. Per germline, CDR1 WSHSY and CDR2 SAAADI. CDR3 size: 15 residues. DNA of the CDR3: TGCGCCAGCAGCCCGAGGGGGCAAAACTCCTACGAGCAGTACTTC. As protein: CASSPRGQNSYEQYF.

The chain recombines TRBV6-6 with TRBJ2-1; TRBD2 matches at 7 bases. Germline trimming cut 7 bases from V and 3 bases from J; bases unmatched to any gene: 9. The CDR3 loop spans 15 amino acids. In germline, CDR1 is MNHNY, CDR2 SVGAGI (reference sequence). CDR3 coding DNA: TGTGCCAGCATTTCCAGCGGGAACTTCTACAATGAGCAGTTCTTC. Translating gives CASISSGNFYNEQFF.